This T cell receptor beta chain derives from a study of blood T cells in healthy people across ages. Germline CDR1 reads DFQATT; CDR2 reads SNEGSKA (reference sequence). With 3 bases removed from V and 5 bases from J, the gap between germline ends came to 16 bases. CDR3 length equals 14 residues. Sample-barcoded 5' priming and a J-beta primer mix drove a second PCR of roughly 7 to 11 cycles. Each CDR3 protein gets one entry after TCRdb re-called the 5' RACE reads with MiXCR. The sample gives around 1,800,000 distinct CDR3 sequences, approximately 40% of which show up once; roughly 23% is in the top ten. Findings of the study overall: Possibly confounding the expanded clonotype changes was the fact that donor CMV status was unknown.

This clonotype appeared a few times. Its antigen is undetermined. This receptor was obtained from a human donor in good health. Specimen: blood. V gene TRBV20-1 combines with J gene TRBJ2-5; D is perhaps TRBD1 (6 bases). CDR3 in amino acids: CSASARGPGETQYF. In DNA form, the CDR3 reads TGCAGTGCTAGCGCCAGGGGCCCCGGGGAGACCCAGTACTTC.